This T cell receptor (beta chain) was identified during a study of blood T cell repertoires in COVID-19. Germline assignment: CDR1 SEHNR and CDR2 FQNEAQ (reference sequence). Trimming removed 1 base from V and 6 bases from J; junction bases left unmatched: 7. The CDR3 is made up of 15 amino acids. Measured with immunoSEQ multiplex PCR; TCRdb has only the in-frame clones, and not every one. The table records 250,000 to 300,000 clones, 83% of them present only once. The sequencing sample was made of peripheral blood. The chain joins TRBV7-9 to TRBJ2-3; 7 bases are a match to TRBD2. This sequence originates from a man older than 75 with acute or convalescent COVID-19. The CDR3 sequence is CASSLGGGSRDTQYF. The DNA of the CDR3 is TGTGCCAGCAGCTTAGGGGGCGGGAGCCGTGATACGCAGTATTTT. The whole variable domain, remainder taken from reference TRBV7-9 and TRBJ2-3, is DTGVSQNPRHKITKRGQNVTFRCDPISEHNRLYWYRQTLGQGPEFLTYFQNEAQLEKSRLLSDRFSAERPKGSFSTLEIQRTEQGDSAMYLCASSLGGGSRDTQYFGPGTRLTVL.